This T cell receptor beta chain was sequenced for a study of blood T cells in healthy people across ages. As concerns this clonotype: Its antigen is not known.

Trimming cost V 3 bases and J 1 base; bases outside gene matches: 6. Germline loops: CDR1 SGHRS, CDR2 YFSETQ. CDR3 length: 16 residues. Whole-study results and caveats: Observed TCR beta diversity per million T cells went down as age went up. This fall followed a roughly linear course with age.

A sample-barcoded 5' primer and a J-beta primer mix were used in a second PCR of roughly 7 to 11 cycles. Each CDR3 protein gets one entry after TCRdb re-called the 5' RACE reads with MiXCR. This sample has about 1.5 million distinct CDR3 sequences, with around two fifths found just once. This receptor was obtained from a young woman in good health. V is TRBV5-1 and J is TRBJ1-1; 10 bases align to TRBD1. Sequencing was carried out using blood. The CDR3, as DNA: TGCGCCAGCAGCTGGTACCGGACAGGGGGGAACACTGAAGCTTTCTTT. Residues: CASSWYRTGGNTEAFF.